Listed below are T cell receptor beta chains from one sample, sequenced in a study of T cells in narcolepsy. Some clones are missing from TCRdb's copy, which holds only in-frame ones; the method was immunoSEQ multiplex PCR. Found here are 20,000 to 30,000 clones, over 65% of them singletons; the top ten hold around 1%. The sample was memory (CD45RA-) CD4+ T cells from blood. These receptors were collected from a human donor in good health. CDR3s include the opening cysteine and the closing phenylalanine or tryptophan. A D gene is named only where the DNA matches it firmly. Some rows have no size entry. The others give once, few or many, or a class for an expanded clone.

size,V,D,J,length,DNA,CDR3
few,TRBV30,TRBD2,TRBJ2-7,14,TGTGCCTGGAGGGGCGGGAGCGGGATCTACGAGCAGTACTTC,CAWRGGSGIYEQYF
few,TRBV11-2,-,TRBJ2-1,13,TGTGCCAGCAGCTTAAATTCCGTCAATGAGCAGTTCTTC,CASSLNSVNEQFF
once,TRBV5-6,TRBD1,TRBJ1-2,16,TGTGCCAGCAGCTTGTGGAGGGGGCCTTATAACTATGGCTACACCTTC,CASSLWRGPYNYGYTF
-,TRBV30,-,TRBJ2-2,14,TGTGCCTGGAGTTTGCTAGTGGGTACCGGGGAGCTGTTTTTT,CAWSLLVGTGELFF
-,TRBV6-6,TRBD1,TRBJ1-6,14,TGTGCCAGCAAACAGGGGGCCCAAAATTCACCCCTCCACTTT,CASKQGAQNSPLHF
once,TRBV4-2,-,TRBJ1-2,18,TGTGCCAGCAGCCAATCCCTCGGACAGCGGCCAACTAACTATGGCTACACCTTC,CASSQSLGQRPTNYGYTF
-,TRBV7-3,TRBD2,TRBJ2-1,15,TGTGCCAGCAGCCCCGGGACTAGCGGAATTAATGAGCAGTTCTTC,CASSPGTSGINEQFF
once,TRBV5-1,TRBD1,TRBJ1-2,18,TGCGCCAGCAGCTTGGAGGGGGCGCCCGGGCTGTCTAACTATGGCTACACCTTC,CASSLEGAPGLSNYGYTF
-,TRBV5-1,-,TRBJ2-7,13,TGCGCCAGCAGCTTTAACCAGGGCTACGAGCAGTACTTC,CASSFNQGYEQYF
-,TRBV13,TRBD2,TRBJ2-7,20,TGTGCCAGCAGCTTAGAAGGTTGGGGACTAGCGGGCGTCAACTCCTACGAGCAGTACTTC,CASSLEGWGLAGVNSYEQYF
-,TRBV7-5,-,TRBJ1-5,20,TGTGCCAGAAGCTCCCTCGTTGGGGGAGGGCAGCGGCGTGGGTCCCAGCCCCAGCATTTT,CARSSLVGGGQRRGSQPQHF
-,TRBV5-1,-,TRBJ2-5,13,TGCGCCAGCAGCTTCGGGTTGAGGGAGACCCAGTACTTC,CASSFGLRETQYF
-,TRBV7-7,-,TRBJ1-2,14,TGTGCTAGCAGCTCCCCCGGGGAAGGCTATGGCTACACCTTC,CASSSPGEGYGYTF
-,TRBV13,-,TRBJ2-4,14,TGTGCCAGCAGCTTCCTTGGGGCCAAAAACATTCAGTACTTC,CASSFLGAKNIQYF
few,TRBV4-2,TRBD2,TRBJ2-7,16,TGTGCCAGCAGCCCAGATAGCGGGAGCAATTTCTACGAGCAGTACTTC,CASSPDSGSNFYEQYF
-,TRBV2,-,TRBJ2-2,13,TGTGCCAGCCGGGCAGGGGCCACCGGGGAGCTGTTTTTT,CASRAGATGELFF
-,TRBV19,TRBD2,TRBJ2-3,13,TGTGCCAGTCGGACTAGCGGGACAGATACGCAGTATTTT,CASRTSGTDTQYF